The TCR beta chain described here comes from a study of blood T cell repertoires in COVID-19. The overall study: COVID-19 samples collected from the United States, Italy and Spain covered acute and convalescent phases. T cells, B-cell-depleted T cells, or PBMCs provided the cDNA or gDNA that served as material.

Per the authors' pipeline: Using reference gene primer amplification, nucleated cell counts were estimated. Assay used: immunoSEQ multiplex PCR; TCRdb lists only in-frame clones, some missing. V and J calls and clone size are copied from that table; D and trimming were computed from the DNA. The sample yields roughly 250,000 clones, over 80% seen once. Germline V gene sequence: CDR1 LNHDA, CDR2 SQIVND (reference sequence). The CDR3 is 16 amino acids. The V gene end was trimmed by 8 bases and the J gene end by 1 base; junction bases not matched to a gene: 12. This sequence originates from a woman aged 40 to 49 with acute or convalescent COVID-19. The chain couples TRBV19 to TRBJ1-2, with TRBD1 matching over 8 bases. The sequencing sample was made of peripheral blood. Here the CDR3 reads CASSKSRGRFNYGYTF. CDR3 coding DNA: TGTGCCAGTTCTAAGAGCAGGGGGCGATTTAACTATGGCTACACCTTC.